A single sample gave rise to the 26 T cell receptor beta chains below, sequenced in a study of identical twins. MiXCR, run by TCRdb on the 5' RACE reads, gives a single entry per CDR3 protein. The data contain about 240,000 distinct CDR3 sequences, 6% to 8.5% of them seen just once; the ten biggest clones take up more than 5%. This same sample was also taken into another study, of yellow fever vaccine responses in identical twins.

Sequenced sample: CD8+ T cells sorted from blood. These receptors came from a woman aged 18-35 years in good health.

This clonotype was recorded many times. The V gene is TRBV20-1, the J gene TRBJ1-5, with D maybe TRBD1 (6 bases). V was shortened by 0 bases and J by 3 bases, with 12 bases between the two germline ends. The CDR3 spans 15 residues. Germline V lookup: CDR1 DFQATT, CDR2 SNEGSKA (reference sequence). The CDR3 bases are TGCAGTGCTAGAGAACAGGGAGTGAACAATCAGCCCCAGCATTTT. This translates into CSAREQGVNNQPQHF.

The gene calls are TRBV5-5 and TRBJ2-1; no clear D. The CDR3 extends over 16 amino acids. V was trimmed by 0 bases and J by 0 bases, leaving 10 bases between them. Per germline, CDR1 SGHKS and CDR2 YYEKEE (reference sequence). In DNA, the CDR3 is TGTGCCAGCAGCTTGGTAGGCGGAGACTCCTACAATGAGCAGTTCTTC. Its translation: CASSLVGGDSYNEQFF.

Comments on this clonotype: This may arise from a read error, as a much more abundant clone is one base away. V gene TRBV4-2 combines with J gene TRBJ2-7, with D tentatively TRBD2 (6 bases). This CDR3 contains 18 residues. Germline CDR1 LGHNA, CDR2 YNFKEQ. The V and J ends lost 0 bases and 2 bases respectively, with 20 bases between them. The CDR3 reads CASSQELWAGPTAYEQYF. The DNA of the CDR3 is TGTGCCAGCAGCCAAGAATTATGGGCGGGACCCACAGCCTACGAGCAGTACTTC.

This clonotype was counted many times. The chain carries TRBV25-1 and TRBJ1-2; 8 bases align to TRBD1. Germline V gene sequence: CDR1 MGHDK, CDR2 SYGVNS. The CDR3 has 13 residues. J gave up 9 bases and V 3 bases, and 6 bases lay outside the gene matches. The CDR3 loop is CASSDQGTGRYTF. In DNA, the CDR3 is TGTGCCAGCAGTGACCAGGGGACAGGTCGCTACACCTTC.

This clonotype showed up just a few times. The rearrangement joins TRBV2 to TRBJ2-5, with 8 bases matching TRBD2. The V gene end was trimmed by 4 bases and the J gene end by 5 bases; junction bases not matched to a gene: 15. This CDR3 spans 17 amino acids. Germline V gene lookup returns CDR1 SNHLY and CDR2 FYNNEI. The CDR3 spells CASSAPGGGVEEETQYF. The CDR3 bases are TGTGCCAGCAGTGCCCCCGGGGGGGGCGTGGAGGAGGAGACCCAGTACTTC.

This clonotype has just a few counts. The chain uses TRBV3-1 and TRBJ2-1; TRBD2 matches at 14 bases. The CDR3 is 16 amino acids. The ends lost 3 bases at V and 6 bases at J; junction bases unmatched: 4. CDR1 and CDR2 from the germline V gene are LGHDT and YNNKEL (reference sequence). The CDR3 DNA reads TGTGCCAGCAGCCAGGGGACTAGCGGGGGTTCCAATGAGCAGTTCTTC. Translated, it gives CASSQGTSGGSNEQFF.

This clonotype was observed a handful of times. The V and J genes are TRBV10-3 and TRBJ2-1, with no clear D. The germline V and J ends were trimmed by 3 bases and 8 bases, with 17 bases remaining between them. Looked up from germline, CDR1 is ENHRY and CDR2 is SYGVKD. CDR3 size: 15 residues. CDR3 sequence: CAISDVDGPFDEQFF. The CDR3 coding sequence is TGTGCCATCAGTGATGTCGACGGGCCCTTTGATGAGCAGTTCTTC.

To note about this clonotype: One end of the junction fails to match germline, which may point to a read error. The chain combines TRBV5-1 with TRBJ2-1, with D maybe TRBD2 (5 bases). The CDR3 runs to 12 residues. Germline CDR1 reads SGHRS; CDR2 reads YFSETQ. CDR3 sequence (DNA): TGCGGCAGCAGCGTCTCTAGCACTGAGCAGTTCTTC. Protein: CGSSVSSTEQFF.

As concerns this clonotype: One end of the junction is discordant with germline, which a read error may explain. The chain links TRBV7-2 to TRBJ2-6, with D possibly matching TRBD1 (6 bases). Germline-derived CDR1 and CDR2 are SGHTA and FQGNSA. CDR3 length equals 19 residues. CDR3 coding DNA: TGTGCCAGCAGCTTAGCTGGGGGCTCGCGCGGATCTGGGGCCAGCGTCCTGACTTTC. Protein product: CASSLAGGSRGSGASVLTF.

This clonotype was seen a handful of times. V usage is TRBV9 and J usage is TRBJ1-2; TRBD1 matches 7 bases. The ends lost 3 bases at V and 8 bases at J; junction bases unmatched: 19. The CDR3 runs to 17 residues. Germline V gene sequence: CDR1 SGDLS, CDR2 YYNGEE. CDR3 in amino acids: CASSAEGAKASLGGYTF. CDR3 coding DNA: TGTGCCAGCAGCGCCGAGGGGGCGAAGGCCTCCCTAGGGGGCTACACCTTC.

This clonotype was detected only a few times. The chain recombines TRBV12-3 or TRBV12-4 with TRBJ2-1, with D possibly TRBD1 on 5 matching bases. There are 14 residues in the CDR3. With 7 bases removed from V and 2 bases from J, the gap between germline ends came to 12 bases. CDR3 amino acids: CASNKDRTYNEQFF. The CDR3 nucleotides read TGTGCCAGCAATAAAGACAGAACCTACAATGAGCAGTTCTTC.

The chain employs TRBV7-9 and TRBJ2-1, with D tentatively TRBD1 (5 bases). The CDR3 has 15 residues. The germline V gene encodes CDR1 SEHNR and CDR2 FQNEAQ (reference sequence). V lost 5 bases and J lost 7, with 18 bases in between. The CDR3 nucleotides read TGTGCCAGCAGCCCTCAGGGATTTGGAGCTAATGAGCAGTTCTTC. The encoded protein is CASSPQGFGANEQFF.

This clonotype was recorded at least ten times. The chain couples TRBV20-1 to TRBJ1-4; the D is unclear. CDR1 DFQATT and CDR2 SNEGSKA come from the germline V gene (reference sequence). There are 13 residues in the CDR3. Trimming removed 4 bases at V and 0 bases at J, with 6 bases between. The CDR3 is CSATFSTNEKLFF. For the CDR3, the DNA is TGCAGTGCTACATTTTCAACTAATGAAAAACTGTTTTTT.

This clonotype has a handful of counts. The V call is TRBV4-2, the J call TRBJ2-1; 9 nucleotides match TRBD2. The V gene's germline CDR1 is LGHNA and CDR2 YNFKEQ. The V segment lost 3 bases and the J segment 6 bases; nucleotides outside the gene matches: 6. This CDR3 comprises 15 residues. CDR3 in DNA: TGTGCCAGCAGCCACTCGACTAGCGGTGGCAATGAGCAGTTCTTC. This sequence encodes CASSHSTSGGNEQFF.

The V and J genes are TRBV20-1 and TRBJ1-6; TRBD1 aligns across 8 bases. This CDR3 has 13 residues. V trimming: 3 bases; J trimming: 9 bases; junction bases outside the gene matches: 4. Germline CDR1 and CDR2: DFQATT and SNEGSKA (reference sequence). The CDR3 spells CSARTGEGSPLHF. The CDR3 region has the DNA TGCAGTGCTAGGACAGGGGAAGGTTCACCCCTCCACTTT.

This clonotype was seen a handful of times. This sequence joins TRBV3-1 and TRBJ2-7; D remains ambiguous. Trimming cost V 2 bases and J 1 base, with 9 bases left between them. The CDR3 has 14 amino acids. CDR1 and CDR2 from the germline V gene are LGHDT and YNNKEL (reference sequence). As DNA, the CDR3 is TGTGCCAGCAGCCAAAGAGAGAGATCCTACGAGCAGTACTTC. Translating gives CASSQRERSYEQYF.

As concerns this clonotype: An end of the junction does not agree with germline; a read error may underlie this. The rearrangement links TRBV7-9 to TRBJ2-7; 8 nucleotides agree with TRBD1. The CDR3 is 15 amino acids. CDR1 SEHNR and CDR2 FQNEAQ come from the germline V gene (reference sequence). The CDR3 DNA reads as TGTGCCTGCAGCTTAGGACAGGGCCCAGCCTACGAGCAGTACTTC. This gives the protein CACSLGQGPAYEQYF.

This clonotype has just a few counts. The gene calls are TRBV20-1 and TRBJ1-2, with 7 bases identical to TRBD1. This CDR3 is built from 14 residues. Germline CDR1 reads DFQATT; CDR2 reads SNEGSKA (reference sequence). V lost 3 bases to trimming and J lost 1 base; unmatched junction nucleotides: 5. The CDR3 loop is CSARDDRDNYGYTF. CDR3 coding DNA: TGCAGTGCTAGGGATGACAGGGATAACTATGGCTACACCTTC.

A few counts support this clonotype. This chain links TRBV10-2 with TRBJ1-2; 9 positions agree with TRBD1. The V segment lost 4 bases and the J segment 4 bases; nucleotides outside the gene matches: 10. This CDR3 has 16 residues. In germline, CDR1 is WSHSY, CDR2 SAAADI. The CDR3 reads CASSAPTGGHSYGYTF. The CDR3 nucleotides are TGCGCCAGCAGTGCCCCGACAGGGGGGCATAGCTATGGCTACACCTTC.

This clonotype has a handful of counts. This clone may be a read error of a much larger clone one base away. The V call is TRBV3-1, the J call TRBJ2-5; no definite D call. The CDR3 is 9 amino acids. Germline V gene data show CDR1 as LGHDT and CDR2 as YNNKEL (reference sequence). V lost 6 bases, J lost 5 bases, and 1 base lay in between. The CDR3 nucleotides are TGTGCCAGCAGGGAGACCCAGTACTTC. The encoded protein is CASRETQYF.

This clonotype was counted only a few times. This chain links TRBV6-6 with TRBJ2-7; perhaps D is TRBD1 or TRBD2 (5 bases each). The V and J ends lost 7 bases and 0 bases respectively, with 10 bases between them. CDR1 and CDR2 from the germline V gene are MNHNY and SVGAGI (reference sequence). The CDR3 covers 13 residues. The CDR3 DNA follows: TGTGCCAGCATCAACGGGGCCTCCTACGAGCAGTACTTC. It yields the protein CASINGASYEQYF.

Ten or more counts support this clonotype. This chain uses TRBV7-9 with TRBJ1-6; no definite D call. Trimming stripped 1 base from V and 7 bases from J, with 2 bases between. Germline CDR1 SEHNR, CDR2 FQNEAQ (reference sequence). The CDR3 extends over 12 amino acids. The CDR3 is CASSLVNSPLHF. The CDR3 DNA follows: TGTGCCAGCAGCTTAGTGAATTCACCCCTCCACTTT.

This clonotype came up a few times. CDR3 nucleotide sequence: TGTGCCACCCGGGACATCAATAATTCACCCCTCCACTTT. The encoded protein is CATRDINNSPLHF. J is TRBJ1-6 and V is TRBV15; D possibly corresponds to TRBD1 (6 bases). V gave up 8 bases and J gave up 5 bases, with 10 bases separating them. Germline V gene sequence: CDR1 LNHNV, CDR2 YYDKDF (reference sequence). This CDR3 has 13 residues.

This clonotype was seen many times. The rearrangement links TRBV7-9 to TRBJ1-1; D unclear. Per germline, CDR1 SEHNR and CDR2 FQNEAQ (reference sequence). The CDR3 consists of 12 residues. V lost 1 base and J 6 bases, leaving 6 bases between the germline ends. CDR3 region: CASSLGGAEAFF. CDR3 coding DNA: TGTGCCAGCAGCTTAGGGGGTGCTGAAGCTTTCTTT.

This clonotype was found a few times. Here the CDR3 DNA reads TGTGCCAGCAGTGGCAGGCAAGTCTCCTACGAGCAGTACGTC. Its translation is CASSGRQVSYEQYV. The J gene is TRBJ2-7, the V gene TRBV2; D uncertain. The CDR3 has 14 amino acids. Germline lookup yields CDR1 SNHLY and CDR2 FYNNEI. V was clipped by 4 bases and J by 0 bases, with 10 bases between them.

In its sample, this clonotype was seen a few times. The chain employs TRBV9 and TRBJ1-2; D not resolved. The ends were cut back, 0 bases at V and 0 bases at J, with 9 bases in the middle. This CDR3 is built from 15 residues. Per germline, CDR1 SGDLS and CDR2 YYNGEE. The CDR3 here is CASSVGLGSNYGYTF. The DNA for the CDR3 is TGTGCCAGCAGCGTAGGTTTAGGATCTAACTATGGCTACACCTTC.